Listed below are T cell receptor beta chains from one sample, sequenced in a study of control samples from healthy donors and cancer patients. The method was immunoSEQ multiplex PCR; TCRdb's version includes in-frame clones alone and lacks a portion of them. The sample contains fewer than 120,000 clones, roughly 90% of which appear only once. Sequences were obtained from PBMCs. Receptor source: a woman in her sixties or seventies with lung cancer. CDR3s include the opening cysteine and the closing phenylalanine or tryptophan. A D gene is named only where the DNA matches it firmly.

V	J	D	DNA	CDR3
TRBV7-9	TRBJ2-7	NA	TGTGCCAGCAGCTTGTTTGAGGGTAAGCAGTACTTC	CASSLFEGKQYF
TRBV9	TRBJ1-1	NA	TGTGCCAGCAGCCTCCGAGGATCGAACACTGAAGCTTTCTTT	CASSLRGSNTEAFF
TRBV6-5	TRBJ2-7	TRBD1	TGTGCCAGCAGCAGAAACAGGGGGAGTGACTACGAGCAGTACTTC	CASSRNRGSDYEQYF
TRBV7-2	TRBJ2-5	NA	TGTGCCAGCAGCTTAAACTCAGGGGCAGAGACCCAGTACTTC	CASSLNSGAETQYF
TRBV28	TRBJ1-5	NA	TGTGCCAGCAGCAGGGATCAAGGACAGCAGCCCCAGCATTTT	CASSRDQGQQPQHF
TRBV9	TRBJ2-1	NA	TGTGCCAGCAGCGTAGGAGACAATGAGCAGTTCTTC	CASSVGDNEQFF
TRBV9	TRBJ2-1	NA	TGTGCCAGCAGCGTACTTGGTCTATACAATGAGCAGTTCTTC	CASSVLGLYNEQFF
TRBV11-2	TRBJ2-7	TRBD1	TGTGCCAGCAGCGTCACCGGGACAGGGTTTGGATACGAGCAGTACTTC	CASSVTGTGFGYEQYF
TRBV11-2	TRBJ1-1	TRBD1	TGTGCCAGCAGCCCCCGACAGGGCGGCACTGAAGCTTTCTTT	CASSPRQGGTEAFF
TRBV7-2	TRBJ1-2	NA	TGTGCCAGCAGCTTAGGGGGTTTGAGCCTCGCTAAAGGCTACACCTTC	CASSLGGLSLAKGYTF
TRBV11-2	TRBJ2-3	NA	TGTGCCAGCAGCTTAGGCACTCTCGGGGCGGATACGCAGTATTTT	CASSLGTLGADTQYF
TRBV18	TRBJ1-2	TRBD1	TGTGCCAGCTCACCACCCGGGACAGCCTATGGCTACACCTTC	CASSPPGTAYGYTF
TRBV5-1	TRBJ2-1	TRBD2	TGCGCCAGCAGCTTTGCTCCTAGCGGATCCAATGAGCAGTTCTTC	CASSFAPSGSNEQFF
TRBV3-1/TRBV3-2	TRBJ1-2	NA	TGTGCCAGCAGCCAAACGGAACGAACCCGGGTTGGCTACACCTTC	CASSQTERTRVGYTF
TRBV7-6	TRBJ2-3	TRBD2	TGTGCCAGCAGCTTAGGGGCAGGGACTAGCGGGAGGAATACGCAGTATTTT	CASSLGAGTSGRNTQYF
TRBV7-3	TRBJ1-1	NA	TGTGCCAGCAGCTCAAACAGGCACACTGAAGCTTTCTTT	CASSSNRHTEAFF
TRBV6-1	TRBJ1-1	TRBD1	TGTGCCAGCAGTGAACGTGGTCAGGGGGTGCGGGCTTTCTTT	CASSERGQGVRAFF
TRBV7-9	TRBJ2-5	NA	TGTGCCAGCAGCTTAGCGGCTAGTAGACAGACCCAGTACTTC	CASSLAASRQTQYF
TRBV7-2	TRBJ1-5	NA	TGTGCCAGCAGCCCACAGGGAGGGGGTCAGCCCCAGCATTTT	CASSPQGGGQPQHF
TRBV5-1	TRBJ2-2	TRBD1	TGCGCCAGCAGAGAAAACAGGGGGAGGACCGGGGAGCTGTTTTTT	CASRENRGRTGELFF
TRBV5-1	TRBJ1-2	TRBD1	TGCGCCAGCAGCCCACAGGGGGCGGGTGGCTACACCTTC	CASSPQGAGGYTF
TRBV3-1/TRBV3-2	TRBJ2-5	TRBD2	TGTGCCAGCAGCCCCCCGGGACTAGCGGAAGAGACCCAGTACTTC	CASSPPGLAEETQYF
TRBV5-1	TRBJ2-7	NA	TGCGCCAGCAGCTTGGACAGGGTGAGCGACGAGCAGTACTTC	CASSLDRVSDEQYF
TRBV27	TRBJ1-2	NA	TGTGCCAGCAGCTTCCGGGGCCAAAATGGCTACACCTTC	CASSFRGQNGYTF
TRBV2	TRBJ2-3	NA	TGTGCCAGCAGTTCCGGAGGAGGAAGCACAGATACGCAGTATTTT	CASSSGGGSTDTQYF
TRBV9	TRBJ2-3	TRBD2	TGTGCCAGCAGTCCTCGACTAGCGGGGGCCCGATACCTTCCAGATACGCAGTATTTT	CASSPRLAGARYLPDTQYF
TRBV5-1	TRBJ2-3	NA	TGCGCCAGCAGCTTGGGGGGCGGAATCACAGATACGCAGTATTTT	CASSLGGGITDTQYF